This record concerns one T cell receptor (beta chain) sequence. Its antigen is unknown. It was with 60 Vbeta and 13 Jbeta primers that the PCR ran. Sequenced by immunoSEQ multiplex PCR; TCRdb stores in-frame clones only, minus some. Seen here are about 130,000 clones, roughly three fifths observed once, and the top ten hold under 2.5%. This sample stems from a study of cytomegalovirus exposure and HLA in healthy donors. The study, taken as a whole, reports: There were under 200 TCR beta chains listed as cytomegalovirus-associated. In vitro confirmation showed three CMV-associated chains to be CMV antigen specific. Most observed TCR sequences were rare, whereas some public TCRs were detected in many donors.

There are 14 residues in the CDR3. Losses at the gene ends were 7 bases for V and 9 bases for J; bases not matched to a gene: 14. Looked up from germline, CDR1 is MDHEN and CDR2 is SYDVKM. Sequenced input: PBMCs. This chain uses TRBV28 with TRBJ2-7, with 8 bases fitting TRBD1. This receptor was taken from a middle-aged woman in good health and CMV-seronegative. CDR3 sequence (DNA): TGTGCCAGCACCCCCCCGAGGACAGGGAATCGGCAGTACTTC. Amino acids: CASTPPRTGNRQYF.